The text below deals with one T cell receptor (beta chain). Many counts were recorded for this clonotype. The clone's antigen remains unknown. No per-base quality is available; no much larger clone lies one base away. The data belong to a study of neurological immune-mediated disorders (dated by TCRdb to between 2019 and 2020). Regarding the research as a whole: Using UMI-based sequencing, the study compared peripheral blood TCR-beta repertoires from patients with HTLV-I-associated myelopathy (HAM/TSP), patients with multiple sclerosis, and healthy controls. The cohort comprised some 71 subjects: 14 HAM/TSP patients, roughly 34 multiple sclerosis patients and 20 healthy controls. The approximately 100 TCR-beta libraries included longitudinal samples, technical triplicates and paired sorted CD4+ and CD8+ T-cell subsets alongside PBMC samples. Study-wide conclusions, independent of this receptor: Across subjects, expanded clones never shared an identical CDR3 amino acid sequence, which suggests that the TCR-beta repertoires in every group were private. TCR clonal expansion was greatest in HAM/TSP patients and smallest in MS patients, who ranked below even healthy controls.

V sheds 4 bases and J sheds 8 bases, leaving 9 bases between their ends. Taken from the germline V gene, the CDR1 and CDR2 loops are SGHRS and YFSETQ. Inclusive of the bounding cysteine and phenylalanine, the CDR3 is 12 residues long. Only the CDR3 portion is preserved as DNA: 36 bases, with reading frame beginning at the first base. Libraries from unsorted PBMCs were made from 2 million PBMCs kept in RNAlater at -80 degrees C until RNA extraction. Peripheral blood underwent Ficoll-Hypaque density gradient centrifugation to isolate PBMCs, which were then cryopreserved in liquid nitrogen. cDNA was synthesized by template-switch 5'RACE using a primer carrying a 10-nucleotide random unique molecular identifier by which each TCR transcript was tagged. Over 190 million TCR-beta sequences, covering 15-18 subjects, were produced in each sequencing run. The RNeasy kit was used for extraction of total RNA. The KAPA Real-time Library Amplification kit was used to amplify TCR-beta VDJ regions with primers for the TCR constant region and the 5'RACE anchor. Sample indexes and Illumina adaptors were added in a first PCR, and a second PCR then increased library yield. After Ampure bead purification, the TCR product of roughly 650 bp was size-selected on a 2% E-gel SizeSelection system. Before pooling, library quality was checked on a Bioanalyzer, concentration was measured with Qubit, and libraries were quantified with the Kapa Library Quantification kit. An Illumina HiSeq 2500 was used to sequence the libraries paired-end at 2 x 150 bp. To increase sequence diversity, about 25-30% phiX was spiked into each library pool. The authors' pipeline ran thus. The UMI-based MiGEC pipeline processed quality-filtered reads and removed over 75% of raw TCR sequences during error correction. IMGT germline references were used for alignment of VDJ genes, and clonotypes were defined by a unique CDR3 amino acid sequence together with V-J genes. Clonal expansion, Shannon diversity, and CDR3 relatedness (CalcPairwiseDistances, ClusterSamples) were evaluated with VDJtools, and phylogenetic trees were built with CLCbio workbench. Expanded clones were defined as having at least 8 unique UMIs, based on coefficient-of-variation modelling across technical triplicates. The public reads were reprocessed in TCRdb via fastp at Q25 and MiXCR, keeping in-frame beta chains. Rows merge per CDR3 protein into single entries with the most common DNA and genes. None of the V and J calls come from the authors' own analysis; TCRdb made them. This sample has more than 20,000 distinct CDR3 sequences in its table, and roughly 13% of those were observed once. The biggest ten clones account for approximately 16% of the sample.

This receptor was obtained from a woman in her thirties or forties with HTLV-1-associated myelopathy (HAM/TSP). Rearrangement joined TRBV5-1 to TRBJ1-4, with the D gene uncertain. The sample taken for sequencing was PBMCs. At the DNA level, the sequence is TGCGCCAGCAGCGCGGAGACAGAAAAACTGTTTTTT. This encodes CASSAETEKLFF.